Following are 30 T cell receptor beta chains from one sample sequenced in a study of cytomegalovirus exposure and HLA in healthy donors (dated by TCRdb to about 2017). The library relied on the immunoSEQ multiplex PCR assay. The multiplex PCR relied on a mix of 60 forward primers for TCR Vbeta segments and 13 reverse primers for TCR Jbeta segments. TCRdb stores this immuneACCESS table with in-frame sequences only. Part of the clones is absent; in the studies checked, under half of the shortfall reflects unresolved V genes, and no reason is known for the rest. The sample table holds approximately 150,000 clones, of which 70% to 85% were seen once. The ten largest clones capture around a tenth of the sample. The sample comprised PBMCs. The origin of the receptors is a woman aged 55-69 years in good health and CMV-seropositive.

This chain links TRBV7-2 with TRBJ1-1; 8 positions agree with TRBD1. The CDR3 is 13 residues long. In germline, CDR1 is SGHTA, CDR2 FQGNSA. V lost 3 bases, J lost 7 bases, and 4 bases stayed unmatched. The CDR3 nucleotides read TGTGCCAGCAGCTTCGGACAGGGACATGAAGCTTTCTTT. Amino acid sequence: CASSFGQGHEAFF.

V is TRBV19 and J is TRBJ2-3, with 11 bases identical to TRBD2. The germline V gene encodes CDR1 LNHDA and CDR2 SQIVND (reference sequence). J lost 0 bases, V lost 5 bases, and 7 bases had no gene match. The CDR3 is made up of 17 amino acids. In DNA form, the CDR3 reads TGTGCCAGTAGTGCACCGGGACTAGCGGCTAGCACAGATACGCAGTATTTT. Translation: CASSAPGLAASTDTQYF.

The gene calls are TRBV4-2 and TRBJ1-2, with no clear D. Trimming shortened V by 0 bases and J by 4 bases, and 18 bases separated the two germline ends. CDR3 length: 17 residues. Germline V gene data show CDR1 as LGHNA and CDR2 as YNFKEQ. The chain's CDR3 is CASSQDFPAESSYGYTF. In nucleotides, the CDR3 is TGTGCCAGCAGCCAAGATTTCCCCGCCGAGAGTTCCTATGGCTACACCTTC.

This clone was counted a few times. The V gene is TRBV19, the J gene TRBJ1-1; perhaps TRBD1 as D (6 bases). Germline CDR1 reads LNHDA; CDR2 reads SQIVND (reference sequence). The CDR3 covers 16 residues. The V end lost 1 base, the J end lost 0 bases, and 12 bases lay between the germline ends. CDR3 residues: CASSIGYGDMNTEAFF. The CDR3 DNA is TGTGCCAGTAGTATAGGATATGGGGACATGAACACTGAAGCTTTCTTT. Combining the CDR3 with reference TRBV19 and TRBJ1-1 gives the whole variable domain DGGITQSPKYLFRKEGQNVTLSCEQNLNHDAMYWYRQDPGQGLRLIYYSQIVNDFQKGDIAEGYSVSREKKESFPLTVTSAQKNPTAFYLCASSIGYGDMNTEAFFGQGTRLTVV.

V is TRBV15 and J is TRBJ2-5, with TRBD1 identical over 10 bases. The end of the DNA is better explained by TRBJ2-7, so the J call may be wrong. The CDR3 sequence is 16 residues long. Germline V gene sequence: CDR1 LNHNV, CDR2 YYDKDF (reference sequence). CDR3 loop: CATSRATGTGVHEQYF. In DNA, the CDR3 is TGTGCCACCAGCAGAGCCACCGGGACAGGGGTGCACGAGCAGTACTTC.

The chain links TRBV27 to TRBJ2-7; 8 bases line up with TRBD1. From germline, CDR1 is MNHEY and CDR2 SMNVEV (reference sequence). This CDR3 is 15 amino acids long. V shed 5 bases, J shed 3 bases, and the junction held 9 bases outside the gene matches. In DNA form, the CDR3 reads TGTGCCAGCAGTCCCGGCCGGACAGGGAGCTACGAGCAGTACTTC. This sequence encodes CASSPGRTGSYEQYF.

J is TRBJ1-5 and V is TRBV27; D is unresolved. The CDR3 extends over 14 amino acids. The germline V gene encodes CDR1 MNHEY and CDR2 SMNVEV (reference sequence). Between the trimmed V and J ends, which lost 3 bases and 10 bases, there was a span of 16 bases. The CDR3 nucleotides read TGTGCCAGCAGTTTGAGGGAGGGCAATTATCCCCAGCATTTT. It translates to CASSLREGNYPQHF.

This sequence joins TRBV27 and TRBJ1-5; D remains unclear. CDR1 is MNHEY, CDR2 SMNVEV, per germline (reference sequence). V gave up 3 bases and J gave up 0 bases, with 3 bases separating them. This CDR3 comprises 13 residues. The CDR3 DNA reads TGTGCCAGCAGTTTCTATAGCAATCAGCCCCAGCATTTT. Amino acid sequence: CASSFYSNQPQHF.

The chain combines TRBV19 with TRBJ2-1; TRBD1 matches 7 bases. Germline trimming cut 6 bases from V and 4 bases from J; bases unmatched to any gene: 6. CDR1 is LNHDA and CDR2 is SQIVND in the germline V gene (reference sequence). The CDR3 length is 14 residues. In DNA, the CDR3 is TGTGCCAGTAGGGATAGGGACAGTTACAATGAGCAGTTCTTC. This gives the protein CASRDRDSYNEQFF.

The DNA of the CDR3 is TGTGCCAGCAGTTTATTCCCAGGGGACCATGGCTACACCTTC. Translated, it gives CASSLFPGDHGYTF. The chain employs TRBV28 and TRBJ1-2; TRBD1 is a possible D gene (6 bases). Deletions cut 1 base from V and 6 bases from J, with 12 bases between. The CDR3 consists of 14 residues. Germline lookup yields CDR1 MDHEN and CDR2 SYDVKM.

This chain connects TRBV7-9 to TRBJ2-3; 8 positions agree with TRBD2. In germline, CDR1 is SEHNR, CDR2 FQNEAQ (reference sequence). CDR3 length equals 15 residues. The ends lost 1 base at V and 9 bases at J; junction bases unmatched: 9. The CDR3 protein is CASSLELSGKRTQYF. Here the CDR3 DNA reads TGTGCCAGCAGCTTAGAGCTTAGCGGGAAGAGGACGCAGTATTTT.

This sequence joins TRBV7-2 and TRBJ2-7; the match to TRBD1 covers 11 bases. Germline V gives CDR1 SGHTA, CDR2 FQGNSA. The V and J ends lost 6 bases and 4 bases, in that order; junction bases with no gene match: 8. There are 15 residues in the CDR3. CDR3 sequence reads: CASSPWTGGGYEQYF. The CDR3 DNA follows: TGTGCCAGCAGTCCTTGGACAGGGGGCGGGTACGAGCAGTACTTC.

The rearrangement joins TRBV5-8 to TRBJ2-2; D is ambiguous. The CDR3 extends over 14 amino acids. Trimming pared 0 bases from V and 2 bases from J, leaving 5 bases between. Germline-derived CDR1 and CDR2 are SGHTS and YDEGEE. For the CDR3, the DNA is TGTGCCAGCAGCTTGGGGCTTAACACCGGGGAGCTGTTTTTT. Protein sequence: CASSLGLNTGELFF.

This chain connects TRBV19 to TRBJ2-1; 8 positions match TRBD2. The CDR3 is 13 residues long. V dropped 6 bases and J dropped 9; count of bases not matched to a gene: 7. The germline gives CDR1 LNHDA, CDR2 SQIVND (reference sequence). CDR3 sequence reads: CASSPGRGGEQFF. CDR3 nucleotides: TGTGCCAGTAGCCCCGGGAGGGGTGGTGAGCAGTTCTTC.

The chain joins TRBV7-2 to TRBJ2-5, with 7 bases lining up with TRBD2. The CDR3 is 13 residues long. The junction had 4 bases not matched to a gene; V was cut back by 5 bases and J by 4 bases. Germline V gives CDR1 SGHTA, CDR2 FQGNSA. DNA for the CDR3: TGTGCCAGCAGCCCACTAGCGACAGAGACCCAGTACTTC. This codes for CASSPLATETQYF.

The chain couples TRBV19 to TRBJ2-2, with TRBD1 matching 7 bases. CDR3 length equals 16 residues. Germline CDR1 is LNHDA and CDR2 is SQIVND (reference sequence). J lost 4 bases, V lost 1 base, and 6 bases had no gene match. The DNA of the CDR3 is TGTGCCAGTAGTATAGCAGGACAGGTTTTCACCGGGGAGCTGTTTTTT. It encodes CASSIAGQVFTGELFF.

The V call is TRBV28, the J call TRBJ1-1; no clear D. The V end lost 2 bases, the J end lost 4 bases, and 14 bases lay between the germline ends. From germline, CDR1 is MDHEN and CDR2 SYDVKM. The CDR3 consists of 15 residues. The CDR3 is CASSLRTAGITEAFF. DNA for the CDR3: TGTGCCAGCAGTTTACGAACGGCAGGAATCACTGAAGCTTTCTTT.

V usage is TRBV19 and J usage is TRBJ1-1, with D possibly TRBD1 on 5 matching bases. V lost 4 bases and J 0 bases, leaving 9 bases between the germline ends. CDR1 is LNHDA and CDR2 is SQIVND in the germline V gene (reference sequence). The CDR3 is made up of 14 amino acids. The CDR3 is CASSRRGMNTEAFF. The CDR3 DNA sequence: TGTGCCAGTAGTAGGCGGGGCATGAACACTGAAGCTTTCTTT.

This chain connects TRBV7-9 to TRBJ2-7; 10 bases match TRBD2. The CDR3 has 14 amino acids. V shed 4 bases and J 4 bases; nucleotides not matched to a gene: 4. CDR1 is SEHNR and CDR2 is FQNEAQ in the germline V gene (reference sequence). CDR3 DNA sequence: TGTGCCAGCAGCTCTCAGCGGGAGGGTTACGAGCAGTACTTC. Translation: CASSSQREGYEQYF.

The chain is built from TRBV5-4 and TRBJ2-5; tentatively, D is TRBD2 (5 bases). With 4 bases removed from V and 3 bases from J, the gap between germline ends came to 16 bases. CDR1 and CDR2 from the germline V gene are SGHNT and YYREEE (reference sequence). The CDR3 covers 15 residues. DNA for the CDR3: TGTGCCAGCAGCCGGCCGGAGGCGAGGGAAGAGACCCAGTACTTC. Translated, it gives CASSRPEAREETQYF.

The chain recombines TRBV4-3 with TRBJ2-3; 9 bases are a match to TRBD2. The junction had 13 bases not matched to a gene; V was cut back by 3 bases and J by 6 bases. Germline V gene data show CDR1 as LGHNA and CDR2 as YSLEER. The CDR3 is made up of 17 amino acids. CDR3 DNA sequence: TGCGCCAGCAGCCAGGCCCCCCCGGGACTAGCAACGGATACGCAGTATTTT. Its translation is CASSQAPPGLATDTQYF.

The chain recombines TRBV5-6 with TRBJ2-3; D perhaps matches TRBD2 (6 bases). The CDR3 has 16 residues. The germline V and J ends were trimmed by 3 bases and 2 bases, with 16 bases remaining between them. The germline V gene has CDR1 SGHDT and CDR2 YYEEEE. CDR3: CASSSTWVAVTDTQYF. In nucleotides, the CDR3 is TGTGCCAGCAGCTCAACCTGGGTAGCGGTCACAGATACGCAGTATTTT.

This CDR3 reads CASSPRSSGNTIYF. For the CDR3, the DNA is TGTGCCAGCAGTCCGAGAAGCTCTGGAAACACCATATATTTT. The chain recombines TRBV7-2 with TRBJ1-3; no clear D. Germline V gene lookup returns CDR1 SGHTA and CDR2 FQGNSA. The CDR3 length is 14 residues. Trimming shortened V by 6 bases and J by 0 bases, and 9 bases separated the two germline ends. The variable domain in full, with the rest retrieved from reference TRBV7-2 and TRBJ1-3, is GAGVSQSPSNKVTEKGKDVELRCDPISGHTALYWYRQSLGQGLEFLIYFQGNSAPDKSGLPSDRFSAERTGGSVSTLTIQRTQQEDSAVYLCASSPRSSGNTIYFGEGSWLTVV.

This chain connects TRBV27 to TRBJ2-2; 12 bases line up with TRBD2. V was clipped by 5 bases and J by 4 bases; unmatched bases: 11. Germline V CDR1 and CDR2: MNHEY, SMNVEV (reference sequence). This CDR3 is built from 18 residues. The CDR3 DNA is TGTGCCAGCAGTAAGGGACTAGCGGGCCCCCGGTTCACCGGGGAGCTGTTTTTT. Its protein product is CASSKGLAGPRFTGELFF.

V and J are TRBV2 and TRBJ2-5, with D unresolved. The CDR3 extends over 13 amino acids. Germline V gene data show CDR1 as SNHLY and CDR2 as FYNNEI. Trimming removed 8 bases from V and 7 bases from J, with 17 bases in between. CDR3 sequence reads: CASVPPFARTQYF. DNA of the CDR3: TGTGCCAGCGTGCCCCCATTCGCGCGGACCCAGTACTTC.

To note about this clone: The junction shows a germline mismatch at one end, possibly a read error. The V gene is TRBV18, the J gene TRBJ2-7; D is unresolved. Germline V gene data show CDR1 as KGHSH and CDR2 as LQKENI. The CDR3 is 16 amino acids. The CDR3 is CASSPLDEASSYEQYF. The CDR3 DNA is TGTGCCAGCTCCCCACTCGACGAGGCCTCATCCTACGAGCAGTACTTC.

V gene TRBV27 combines with J gene TRBJ1-4; D perhaps matches TRBD1 (6 bases). Germline CDR1 reads MNHEY; CDR2 reads SMNVEV (reference sequence). Trimming stripped 2 bases from V and 4 bases from J, with 11 bases between. The CDR3 consists of 15 residues. CDR3: CASSLQGTGNEKLFF. The CDR3, as DNA: TGTGCCAGCAGTTTACAGGGGACGGGTAATGAAAAACTGTTTTTT.

This rearrangement joins TRBV7-9 to TRBJ2-3; 8 nucleotides agree with TRBD1. The CDR3 spans 14 residues. The V segment lost 3 bases and the J segment 6 bases; nucleotides outside the gene matches: 5. Germline-derived CDR1 and CDR2 are SEHNR and FQNEAQ (reference sequence). The CDR3 bases are TGTGCCAGCAGCTTGACAGGGGTAGTTGATACGCAGTATTTT. Its protein is CASSLTGVVDTQYF.

This chain links TRBV7-2 with TRBJ1-4; D is perhaps TRBD1 (5 bases). CDR1 and CDR2 (germline): SGHTA, FQGNSA. This CDR3 comprises 15 residues. V dropped 1 base and J dropped 4 bases, with 10 bases sitting between them. The CDR3 DNA reads as TGTGCCAGCAGCTTAGGACAGATCGGTAATGAAAAACTGTTTTTT. This translates into CASSLGQIGNEKLFF.

V is TRBV4-2 and J is TRBJ1-6, with D perhaps matching TRBD1 (5 bases). CDR1 is LGHNA, CDR2 YNFKEQ, per germline. The CDR3 has 14 amino acids. Deletions cut 5 bases from V and 4 bases from J, with 9 bases between. CDR3 residues: CASSERQYNSPLHF. The CDR3 region has the DNA TGTGCCAGCAGCGAAAGACAGTATAATTCACCCCTCCACTTT.